This T cell receptor beta chain comes out of a study of CD8+CD57+ T cells in acquired aplastic anemia. Study conclusions and caveats: Fewer than 35 CD8+ CDR3 sequences occurred in both the patients and the controls.

For CDR3 and TCR beta VDJ profiling, genomic DNA was the template used. TCRdb recomputed calls from the reads with MiXCR, one row per CDR3 protein. Seen here are more than 150,000 distinct CDR3 sequences, roughly 50% observed once, and the top ten hold around 13%. The trim removed 1 base at V and 0 bases at J, leaving 6 bases unmatched. The CDR3 is 17 amino acids. In germline, CDR1 is LGHNT, CDR2 FRNRAP. The sample holds a few counts of this clonotype. Its matching antigen is unknown. The patients chosen for sequencing had shown expansion of CD8+CD57+ cells (detected by flow cytometry). This clonotype was sampled from a human donor with aplastic anemia. Sequencing was carried out using sorted CD4+, CD8+, or CD8+CD57+ T cells (not recorded which) from PBMCs. The chain couples TRBV12-5 to TRBJ1-5, with 7 bases identical to TRBD1. CDR3 amino acids: CASGLDRTGDSNQPQHF. CDR3 coding DNA: TGTGCTAGTGGTTTGGATCGGACAGGTGATAGCAATCAGCCCCAGCATTTT. Variable domain in full (rest from reference TRBV12-5 and TRBJ1-5): DARVTQTPRHKVTEMGQEVTMRCQPILGHNTVFWYRQTMMQGLELLAYFRNRAPLDDSGMPKDRFSAEMPDATLATLKIQPSEPRDSAVYFCASGLDRTGDSNQPQHFGDGTRLSIL.